These T cell receptor beta chains were read from a single sample in a study of cytomegalovirus exposure and HLA in healthy donors. This table comes from immunoSEQ multiplex PCR, and its TCRdb copy is limited to in-frame clones, with some not included. The data show fewer than 200,000 clones, over 60% seen once. The sequenced material came from PBMCs. Receptor source: a girl aged 10 to 17 in good health and CMV-seronegative. The conserved cysteine and the conserved F or W are not part of the CDR3 here. Rows may omit the clone size; those that give it use once, few, many or a size class.

TRBJ1-6 | 10 | . | TRBV2 | ASSEGSYSLH
TRBJ1-3 | 11 | once | TRBV29-1 | SVSSGLGNTIY
TRBJ2-5 | 13 | once | TRBV27 | ASSTPSSVGETQY
TRBJ1-1 | 11 | . | TRBV10-1 | ASRQGLNTEAF
TRBJ1-1 | 12 | . | TRBV5-1 | ASHIGVQNTEAF
TRBJ2-7 | 13 | once | TRBV5-4 | ASSPGTPGSYEQY
TRBJ1-5 | 10 | few | TRBV12-5 | ASGSEGQPQH
TRBJ2-5 | 13 | once | TRBV10-3 | AISEAGPGQETQY
TRBJ2-5 | 12 | . | TRBV5-4 | ASSLYPGTETQY
TRBJ2-7 | 12 | . | TRBV19 | ASSIVGRRYEQY
TRBJ2-3 | 14 | few | TRBV30 | AWSVLPSATRDPQY
TRBJ1-1 | 13 | . | TRBV27 | ASSSSGGMNTEAF
TRBJ1-1 | 12 | . | TRBV7-3 | ASSLSNRESEAF
TRBJ2-7 | 12 | . | TRBV30 | AWSAPTGSYEQY
TRBJ1-5 | 12 | . | TRBV7-2 | ASSLGQRNQPQH
TRBJ2-3 | 11 | . | TRBV10-1 | ASSPSSLEPQY
TRBJ2-5 | 14 | . | TRBV14 | ASSQDSLAGAWSQY
TRBJ1-2 | 11 | few | TRBV5-6 | ASSLGGHYGYT
TRBJ1-5 | 14 | . | TRBV19 | ASTPNRGMGNQPQH
TRBJ1-3 | 16 | few | TRBV19 | ASRWGQGETPSGNTIY
TRBJ2-7 | 12 | . | TRBV15 | ATSRRLEAYEQY
TRBJ1-4 | 12 | few | TRBV5-1 | ASSLGTGSEKLF
TRBJ1-2 | 13 | . | TRBV9 | ASSVGAGKKNGYT
TRBJ2-7 | 11 | . | TRBV5-6 | ASSLGPPDEQY
TRBJ2-3 | 15 | once | TRBV5-6 | ASSLPGGTFNTDTQY
TRBJ2-7 | 11 | . | TRBV29-1 | SVEGTANYEQY
TRBJ2-3 | 13 | once | TRBV7-6 | ASSLGQGPTDTQY
TRBJ1-2 | 14 | . | TRBV5-1 | ASSPGGGRLKYGYT
TRBJ1-5 | 11 | few | TRBV30 | AWGGQGNQPQH
TRBJ2-5 | 12 | . | TRBV6-1 | ASTGQGAIETQY
TRBJ2-5 | 14 | . | TRBV5-6 | ASSLAPSGGEETQY
TRBJ2-3 | 12 | . | TRBV7-3 | ASSWTSGLDTQY
TRBJ2-3 | 11 | once | TRBV4-1 | ASSPTEADTQY
TRBJ2-5 | 12 | few | TRBV2 | ASMGAGWQETQY
TRBJ2-1 | 13 | . | TRBV5-1 | ASSLRTGEGSEQF
TRBJ1-3 | 13 | . | TRBV14 | ASTPGQGAANTIY
TRBJ2-1 | 14 | . | TRBV5-1 | ASSQPREGDYNEQF
TRBJ1-6 | 12 | few | TRBV9 | ASSGTGGLYSLH
TRBJ2-5 | 12 | few | TRBV7-7 | ASSFTVRAETQY
TRBJ1-1 | 12 | . | TRBV19 | ASIRRQGRPEAF
TRBJ1-2 | 13 | . | TRBV27 | ASSSAGAADYGYT
TRBJ2-7 | 15 | . | TRBV4-1 | ASSPQAVQGSSYEQY
TRBJ1-1 | 11 | . | TRBV29-1 | SNHQGTNTEAF
TRBJ1-2 | 13 | few | TRBV15 | ATSRGMVSGAGYT
TRBJ2-7 | 14 | . | TRBV4-1 | ASSREVGTGAHEQY
TRBJ2-5 | 12 | once | TRBV5-4 | ASSPSAGQETQY
TRBJ2-1 | 13 | . | TRBV5-1 | ASSRERGVYNEQF
. | 12 | few | TRBV30 | AWSLAPTGYEQY
TRBJ1-2 | 11 | few | TRBV6-5 | ASSPGPLPHYT
TRBJ1-6 | 14 | once | TRBV7-9 | ASSLVGASYNSPLH
TRBJ2-7 | 13 | . | TRBV15 | ATSRGGPEAYEQY
TRBJ2-1 | 12 | . | TRBV27 | ASSLAGGTNEQF
TRBJ2-2 | 14 | . | TRBV9 | ASSSLSGANTGELF
TRBJ2-1 | 11 | . | TRBV27 | ASSLSPYNEQF
TRBJ2-7 | 14 | . | TRBV10-1 | ASSDALGTDFYEQY
TRBJ1-6 | 13 | . | TRBV27 | ASSLLDRVDSPLH
TRBJ2-3 | 14 | . | TRBV28 | ASTLGLAGETDTQY
TRBJ2-5 | 12 | . | TRBV2 | ASLGARVKETQY
TRBJ1-2 | 12 | . | TRBV6-5 | ASSYGPDHYGYT